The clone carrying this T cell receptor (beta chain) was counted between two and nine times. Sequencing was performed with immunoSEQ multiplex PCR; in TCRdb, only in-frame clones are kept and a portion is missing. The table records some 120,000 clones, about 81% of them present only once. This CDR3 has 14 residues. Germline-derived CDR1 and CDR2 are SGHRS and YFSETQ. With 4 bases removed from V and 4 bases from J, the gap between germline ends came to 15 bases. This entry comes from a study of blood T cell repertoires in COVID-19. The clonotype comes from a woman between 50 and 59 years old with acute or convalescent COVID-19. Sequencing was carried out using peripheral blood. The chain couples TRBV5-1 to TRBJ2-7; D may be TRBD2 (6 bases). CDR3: CASSPGSTPYEQYF. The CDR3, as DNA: TGCGCCAGCAGCCCCGGGAGTACGCCGTACGAGCAGTACTTC.